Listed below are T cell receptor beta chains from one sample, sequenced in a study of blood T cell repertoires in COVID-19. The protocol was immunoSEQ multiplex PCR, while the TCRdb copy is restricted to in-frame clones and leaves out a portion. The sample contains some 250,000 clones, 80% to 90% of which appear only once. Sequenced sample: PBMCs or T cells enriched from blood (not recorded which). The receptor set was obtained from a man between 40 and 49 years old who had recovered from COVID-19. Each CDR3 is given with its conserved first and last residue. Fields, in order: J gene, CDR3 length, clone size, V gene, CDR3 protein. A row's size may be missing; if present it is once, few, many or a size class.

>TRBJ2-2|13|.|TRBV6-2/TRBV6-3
CASSGGEAGELFF
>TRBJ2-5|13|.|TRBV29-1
CSVARQQPRTQYF
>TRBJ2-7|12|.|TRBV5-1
CASTGGTGEQYF
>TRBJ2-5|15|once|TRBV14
CASSQLLAVQETQYF
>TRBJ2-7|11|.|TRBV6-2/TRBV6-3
CASSDRHKQYF
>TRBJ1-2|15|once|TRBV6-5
CASSQIDGSNYGYTF
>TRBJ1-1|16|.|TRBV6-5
CASSYSRGRRNTEAFF
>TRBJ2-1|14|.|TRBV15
CATRAGGGYNEQFF
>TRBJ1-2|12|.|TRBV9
CASSKDSYGYTF
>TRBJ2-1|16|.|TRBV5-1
CASSLGGTGRDPEQFF
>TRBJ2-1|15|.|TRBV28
CASSLLQGRYNEQFF
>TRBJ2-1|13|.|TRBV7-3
CASSLSSENEQFF
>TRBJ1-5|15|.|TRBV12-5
CASGPGGRGNQPQHF
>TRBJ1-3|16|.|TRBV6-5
CASSYDPGSSGNTIYF
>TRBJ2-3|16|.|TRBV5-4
CASSVTSDPSTDTQYF
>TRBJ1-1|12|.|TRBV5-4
CASSRQGAEAFF
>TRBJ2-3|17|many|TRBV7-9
CASFASPGQGDTDTQYF